This TCR beta chain was sequenced in a study of T cell responses to AZD1222 COVID-19 vaccine. Sequenced by immunoSEQ multiplex PCR; TCRdb stores in-frame clones only, minus some. Here the sample spans about 140,000 clones, around nine tenths being singletons. The CDR3 loop spans 13 amino acids. Germline CDR1 SGHTA, CDR2 FQGNSA. Comments on this clone: Mismatch with germline at one junction end may stem from a read error.

This specimen consisted of peripheral blood, obtained on day 0 of AZD1222 vaccination. This receptor was taken from an adult in good health. The rearrangement joins TRBV7-2 to TRBJ1-1; D is unresolved. DNA of the CDR3: TGTGCCAGCCGCTTCCGAGGCGGCACTGAAGCTTTCTTT. It codes for CASRFRGGTEAFF.